Shown below are 14 T cell receptor beta chains from a single sample sequenced in a study of long-term antiretroviral therapy in people with HIV. Sequencing relied on immunoSEQ assay v3.0, run at survey level. The repertoire was sequenced with immunoSEQ multiplex PCR; TCRdb's copy has only in-frame clones and lacks some. Among roughly 40,000 clones listed, 70% to 90% were seen once. Sequenced here: unsorted PBMCs, sampled just before starting antiretroviral therapy. The receptors originated from a woman aged 18-30 years with HIV.

The chain is built from TRBV4-3 and TRBJ1-4, with no clear D. V gave up 0 bases and J gave up 8 bases, with 10 bases separating them. Germline CDR1 is LGHNA and CDR2 is YSLEER. The CDR3 extends over 14 amino acids. In nucleotides, the CDR3 is TGCGCCAGCAGCCAAGATGGCCGGGCAGAAAAACTGTTTTTT. It codes for CASSQDGRAEKLFF.

The genes are TRBV9 and TRBJ2-5, with TRBD1 as a possible D gene (6 bases). There are 16 residues in the CDR3. Germline V CDR1 and CDR2: SGDLS, YYNGEE. V lost 4 bases to trimming and J lost 2 bases, with 18 bases between them. CDR3 DNA: TGTGCCAGCAGCCCTAGGGGGACGGCCCCTCAAGAGACCCAGTACTTC. It translates to CASSPRGTAPQETQYF. Using reference TRBV9 and TRBJ2-5 for the parts outside the CDR3, the full variable domain is DSGVTQTPKHLITATGQRVTLRCSPRSGDLSVYWYQQSLDQGLQFLIQYYNGEERAKGNILERFSAQQFPDLHSELNLSSLELGDSALYFCASSPRGTAPQETQYFGPGTRLLVL.

In DNA, the CDR3 is TGTGCCAGCACTCTAGCGGGCACAGATACGCAGTATTTT. It codes for CASTLAGTDTQYF. The chain has TRBV6-1 and TRBJ2-3; 7 positions match TRBD2. Germline lookup yields CDR1 MNHNS and CDR2 SASEGT. The CDR3 extends over 13 amino acids. J gave up 1 base and V 7 bases, and 2 bases lay outside the gene matches.

This clone has just a few counts. This chain links TRBV7-9 with TRBJ2-7; tentatively, D is TRBD2 (6 bases). V dropped 3 bases and J dropped 1 base, with 13 bases sitting between them. Germline CDR1 SEHNR, CDR2 FQNEAQ (reference sequence). The CDR3 covers 15 residues. CDR3 amino acids: CASSFRDWGSYEQYF. The CDR3 region has the DNA TGTGCCAGCAGCTTTCGGGACTGGGGATCCTACGAGCAGTACTTC. Filled out from reference TRBV7-9 and TRBJ2-7, the complete variable domain reads DTGVSQNPRHKITKRGQNVTFRCDPISEHNRLYWYRQTLGQGPEFLTYFQNEAQLEKSRLLSDRFSAERPKGSFSTLEIQRTEQGDSAMYLCASSFRDWGSYEQYFGPGTRLTVT.

The genes are TRBV13 and TRBJ2-5, with 9 bases aligning to TRBD2. Trimming at V came to 1 base and at J to 3 bases, leaving 6 bases not matched to a gene. This CDR3 spans 16 amino acids. The germline V gene has CDR1 PRHDT and CDR2 FYEKMQ (reference sequence). The CDR3 here is CASSLAAGGPKETQYF. The CDR3 nucleotides read TGTGCCAGCAGCTTAGCCGCGGGAGGGCCCAAAGAGACCCAGTACTTC.

The chain recombines TRBV10-1 with TRBJ2-7, with D uncertain. Germline V gene data show CDR1 as WNHNN and CDR2 as SYGVQD (reference sequence). This CDR3 spans 15 amino acids. Between the trimmed V and J ends, which lost 5 bases and 2 bases, there was a span of 16 bases. The CDR3 loop reads CASSYQEYPTYEQYF. CDR3 DNA sequence: TGCGCCAGCAGTTATCAGGAGTACCCTACCTACGAGCAGTACTTC.

The genes are TRBV18 and TRBJ2-3; 12 positions agree with TRBD2. The V gene's germline CDR1 is KGHSH and CDR2 LQKENI. The CDR3 consists of 18 residues. V shed 4 bases, J shed 4 bases, and the junction held 12 bases outside the gene matches. The CDR3 DNA sequence: TGTGCCAGCTCACTTCGTACGACTAGCGGGAGTAGCCCAGATACGCAGTATTTT. This codes for CASSLRTTSGSSPDTQYF.

The chain is built from TRBV6-5 and TRBJ2-3; D gene unclear. This CDR3 is 14 amino acids long. CDR1 is MNHEY and CDR2 is SVGAGI in the germline V gene. V shed 1 base and J shed 2 bases, with 7 bases lying between them. The CDR3 DNA follows: TGTGCCAGCAGTTACTACGGTTCCACAGATACGCAGTATTTT. This encodes CASSYYGSTDTQYF.

The chain joins TRBV6-5 to TRBJ1-3, with a weak D call TRBD1 (5 bases). The CDR3 has 14 amino acids. Germline V gene data show CDR1 as MNHEY and CDR2 as SVGAGI. Between the trimmed V and J ends, which lost 5 bases and 4 bases, there was a span of 12 bases. The CDR3 region is CASSLGTAGNTIYF. The CDR3 coding sequence is TGTGCCAGCAGTCTGGGGACGGCGGGAAACACCATATATTTT.

This chain joins TRBV5-6 and TRBJ2-7; D not certain. Trimming removed 2 bases from V and 3 bases from J, with 12 bases in between. There are 14 residues in the CDR3. CDR1 and CDR2 from the germline V gene are SGHDT and YYEEEE. The CDR3 nucleotides read TGTGCCAGCAGCTTATGGGCAGTAAACTACGAGCAGTACTTC. It is translated as CASSLWAVNYEQYF. The full variable domain, rest sourced from reference TRBV5-6 and TRBJ2-7, is DAGVTQSPTHLIKTRGQQVTLRCSPKSGHDTVSWYQQALGQGPQFIFQYYEEEERQRGNFPDRFSGHQFPNYSSELNVNALLLGDSALYLCASSLWAVNYEQYFGPGTRLTVT.

The sample holds one count of this clone. The chain has TRBV6-1 and TRBJ2-7; possibly TRBD1 for D (6 bases). Trimming removed 7 bases at V and 2 bases at J, with 15 bases between. CDR3 length: 14 residues. CDR1 MNHNS and CDR2 SASEGT come from the germline V gene. The CDR3 nucleotides are TGTGCCAGCACTCGCCCGGACAGAACCTACGAGCAGTACTTC. It encodes CASTRPDRTYEQYF.

V and J are TRBV27 and TRBJ2-7; 14 nucleotides agree with TRBD2. The CDR3 sequence is 16 residues long. V was clipped by 0 bases and J by 6 bases; unmatched bases: 4. The germline gives CDR1 MNHEY, CDR2 SMNVEV (reference sequence). In DNA form, the CDR3 reads TGTGCCAGCAGTTTATCAGGACTAGCGGGAGGATCCGAGCAGTACTTC. Amino acids: CASSLSGLAGGSEQYF.

This clone was detected once. The chain couples TRBV6-5 to TRBJ1-5; D is undetermined. The germline gives CDR1 MNHEY, CDR2 SVGAGI. The V gene lost 4 bases and the J gene lost 2 bases, with 15 bases spanning the gap. The CDR3 has 16 residues. This CDR3 is CASSSGRTPGNQPQHF. The DNA for the CDR3 is TGTGCCAGCAGTTCCGGCCGCACCCCTGGCAATCAGCCCCAGCATTTT.

The chain carries TRBV11-2 and TRBJ2-3; D is ambiguous. Per germline, CDR1 SGHAT and CDR2 FQNNGV. The CDR3 totals 11 residues. V lost 5 bases and J lost 6, with 6 bases in between. CDR3 loop: CASSVLDTQYF. In DNA, the CDR3 is TGTGCCAGCAGCGTTTTGGATACGCAGTATTTT.